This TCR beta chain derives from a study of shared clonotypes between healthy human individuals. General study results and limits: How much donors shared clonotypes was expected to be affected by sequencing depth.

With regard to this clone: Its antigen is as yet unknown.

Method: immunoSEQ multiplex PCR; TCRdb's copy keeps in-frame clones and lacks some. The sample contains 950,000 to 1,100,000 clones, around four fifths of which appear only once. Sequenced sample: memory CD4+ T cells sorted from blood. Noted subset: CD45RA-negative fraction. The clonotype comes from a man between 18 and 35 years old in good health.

CDR3 DNA sequence: TGTGCCAGCAGCTTGGGGAGGGCCGGGGAGACCCAGTACTTC. Encoded protein: CASSLGRAGETQYF. The rearrangement uses TRBV5-5 and TRBJ2-5; D possibly corresponds to TRBD2 (6 bases). This CDR3 comprises 14 residues. V lost 0 bases, J lost 5 bases, and 11 bases lay in between. Germline V gene sequence: CDR1 SGHKS, CDR2 YYEKEE (reference sequence).